This is a list of T cell receptor beta chains from one sample in a study of shared clonotypes between healthy human individuals. Assay used: immunoSEQ multiplex PCR; TCRdb lists only in-frame clones, some missing. The repertoire consists of 700,000 to 950,000 clones, with 90% to 98% occurring once and the leading ten covering around 0.25%. Sequencing was done on a sample of naive CD8+ T cells sorted from blood. These receptors were obtained from a young man in good health. Each CDR3 is given with its conserved first and last residue. A D gene is named only where the DNA matches it firmly. Clone size is shown for a subset of rows, as once, few, many or a class of expanded clone.

D gene	V gene	clone size	J gene	CDR3 protein	CDR3 DNA
NA	TRBV5-1	NA	TRBJ2-7	CASSLSQGTYEQYF	TGCGCCAGCAGCTTGTCCCAGGGAACCTACGAGCAGTACTTC
NA	TRBV5-4	once	TRBJ2-7	CASSLDGSSYEQYF	TGTGCCAGCAGCTTGGACGGCAGTTCCTACGAGCAGTACTTC
NA	TRBV19	NA	TRBJ2-1	CASSITGSSYNEQFF	TGTGCCAGTAGTATTACTGGGAGCTCCTACAATGAGCAGTTCTTC
NA	TRBV7-9	NA	TRBJ1-4	CASSFRGTNEKLFF	TGTGCCAGCAGCTTTCGGGGAACTAATGAAAAACTGTTTTTT
TRBD2	TRBV7-9	NA	TRBJ2-1	CASSLGTSGNEQFF	TGTGCCAGCAGCTTAGGTACTAGCGGCAATGAGCAGTTCTTC
TRBD1	TRBV2	NA	TRBJ2-7	CASSGKTGEYEQYF	TGTGCCAGCAGTGGTAAAACAGGGGAATACGAGCAGTACTTC
NA	TRBV7-9	NA	TRBJ1-1	CASSPPRPVGDTEAFF	TGTGCCAGCAGCCCCCCCAGGCCGGTTGGGGACACTGAAGCTTTCTTT
NA	TRBV7-9	NA	TRBJ2-2	CADQPPTGELFF	TGTGCCGACCAGCCCCCCACCGGGGAGCTGTTTTTT
TRBD2	TRBV7-6	NA	TRBJ2-1	CASSNPSGSSYNEQFF	TGTGCCAGCAGCAATCCGAGCGGGAGCTCCTACAATGAGCAGTTCTTC
NA	TRBV27	NA	TRBJ2-7	CASSQPGLIYEQYF	TGTGCCAGCAGTCAGCCGGGACTCATCTACGAGCAGTACTTC
NA	TRBV5-1	NA	TRBJ2-1	CASSLTGDYNEQFF	TGCGCCAGCAGCTTAACAGGAGACTACAATGAGCAGTTCTTC
NA	TRBV7-9	NA	TRBJ2-5	CASSFRGKGRETQYF	TGTGCCAGCAGCTTTAGGGGAAAAGGACGTGAGACCCAGTACTTC
TRBD1	TRBV9	once	TRBJ2-6	CASSETGTGVAISGANVLTF	TGTGCCAGCAGCGAAACCGGGACAGGGGTGGCGATCTCTGGGGCCAACGTCCTGACTTTC
TRBD2	TRBV7-2	NA	TRBJ2-7	CASGLAGGFEQYF	TGTGCCAGCGGGTTAGCGGGAGGCTTCGAGCAGTACTTC
NA	TRBV5-4	NA	TRBJ2-5	CASSLGDSSWETQYF	TGTGCCAGCAGCTTGGGAGACAGCTCCTGGGAGACCCAGTACTTC
NA	TRBV2	NA	TRBJ2-7	CASSEVGKSYEQYF	TGTGCCAGCAGTGAAGTTGGTAAATCCTACGAGCAGTACTTC
NA	TRBV14	NA	TRBJ2-3	CASSQRGTDTQYF	TGTGCCAGCAGTCAAAGGGGGACAGATACGCAGTATTTT
NA	TRBV7-9	NA	TRBJ2-7	CASSSPDSVEQYF	TGTGCCAGCAGCTCACCTGACTCAGTCGAGCAGTACTTC
NA	TRBV27	NA	TRBJ1-2	CASSPISQLYGYTF	TGTGCCAGCAGTCCAATTAGTCAGTTATATGGCTACACCTTC
NA	TRBV11-2	NA	TRBJ2-5	CASSPDWSEETQYF	TGTGCCAGCAGCCCCGATTGGAGCGAAGAGACCCAGTACTTC
NA	TRBV19	NA	TRBJ2-2	CASSIVGVVGELFF	TGTGCCAGTAGTATAGTCGGGGTGGTCGGGGAGCTGTTTTTT
TRBD2	TRBV7-2	NA	TRBJ2-3	CASRGRFGEGDTQYF	TGTGCCAGCAGGGGCCGGTTTGGGGAGGGAGATACGCAGTATTTT
TRBD1	TRBV27	NA	TRBJ2-1	CASGMLQGYEQFF	TGTGCCAGCGGGATGCTACAGGGGTATGAGCAGTTCTTC
NA	TRBV7-7	once	TRBJ2-5	CASSLDAGAETQYF	TGTGCTAGCAGCTTAGATGCGGGGGCAGAGACCCAGTACTTC
TRBD2	TRBV5-6	once	TRBJ2-6	CASSFPAGVTGANVLTF	TGTGCCAGCAGCTTTCCGGCGGGAGTAACCGGGGCCAACGTCCTGACTTTC
NA	TRBV7-7	NA	TRBJ2-5	CASSLARGQETQYF	TGTGCTAGCAGCTTAGCCCGGGGCCAAGAGACCCAGTACTTC
NA	TRBV9	few	TRBJ1-1	CASSAGGNTEAFF	TGTGCCAGCAGCGCGGGGGGGAACACTGAAGCTTTCTTT
TRBD1	TRBV9	NA	TRBJ2-7	CASTDRGSEQYF	TGTGCCAGCACGGACAGGGGGTCCGAGCAGTACTTC
TRBD2	TRBV4-3	NA	TRBJ2-5	CASSQYSGRAETQYF	TGCGCCAGCAGCCAGTATAGCGGGAGGGCAGAGACCCAGTACTTC
TRBD2	TRBV27	NA	TRBJ2-2	CASSPRLAGYTGELFF	TGTGCCAGCAGTCCGCGACTAGCGGGTTATACCGGGGAGCTGTTTTTT
TRBD2	TRBV7-2	NA	TRBJ2-3	CASSLAGTSGGSTDTQYF	TGTGCCAGCAGCTTAGCCGGGACTAGCGGGGGGAGCACAGATACGCAGTATTTT
TRBD1	TRBV27	NA	TRBJ1-5	CASTSTGGQPQHF	TGTGCCAGCACGTCGACAGGGGGTCAGCCCCAGCATTTT
TRBD2	TRBV27	NA	TRBJ2-7	CASSLGGAGDEQYF	TGTGCCAGCAGTTTGGGAGGAGCGGGAGACGAGCAGTACTTC
TRBD2	TRBV2	NA	TRBJ2-3	CASSETSGSSDTQYF	TGTGCCAGCAGTGAGACTAGCGGGAGTTCAGATACGCAGTATTTT
NA	TRBV5-1	NA	TRBJ1-1	CASSVIHQGILEAFF	TGCGCCAGCAGCGTGATTCACCAGGGGATCCTTGAAGCTTTCTTT
TRBD2	TRBV5-1	NA	TRBJ2-1	CASSDELAGGSEQFF	TGCGCCAGCAGCGATGAACTAGCGGGAGGGAGTGAGCAGTTCTTC
NA	TRBV11-2	NA	TRBJ1-2	CATPRRANYGYTF	TGTGCCACCCCCCGTAGAGCTAACTATGGCTACACCTTC
TRBD2	TRBV5-1	NA	TRBJ2-3	CASSLGYRTSGSGDTQYF	TGCGCCAGCAGCTTGGGTTATAGAACAAGCGGGAGTGGAGATACGCAGTATTTT
NA	TRBV6-1	once	TRBJ2-7	CASSAAFRSYEQYF	TGTGCCAGCAGTGCGGCTTTTCGGTCCTACGAGCAGTACTTC
NA	TRBV7-2	NA	TRBJ2-5	CASSHTRDYPGEETQYF	TGTGCCAGCAGCCATACCCGAGACTACCCGGGTGAAGAGACCCAGTACTTC
NA	TRBV27	NA	TRBJ1-5	CASSSWLPGQRQPQHF	TGTGCCAGCAGTTCCTGGCTTCCGGGACAACGACAGCCCCAGCATTTT
NA	TRBV6-1	NA	TRBJ2-3	CASSGVGTDTQYF	TGTGCCAGCAGTGGGGTGGGCACAGATACGCAGTATTTT
NA	TRBV5-4	NA	TRBJ2-1	CASSDGGLNEQFF	TGTGCCAGCAGTGACGGGGGGCTCAATGAGCAGTTCTTC
NA	TRBV27	NA	TRBJ2-1	CASSFDGSSYNEQFF	TGTGCCAGCAGTTTCGACGGGAGCTCCTACAATGAGCAGTTCTTC
NA	TRBV5-1	NA	TRBJ2-1	CASSTSPLGRAEKYNEQFF	TGCGCCAGCAGCACCTCCCCCCTGGGCAGGGCCGAAAAATACAATGAGCAGTTCTTC
TRBD2	TRBV7-3	NA	TRBJ2-1	CASSSLAGGPNEQFF	TGTGCCAGCAGCTCCTTAGCGGGAGGTCCCAATGAGCAGTTCTTC
NA	TRBV7-9	NA	TRBJ2-7	CASSLVPSYEQYF	TGTGCCAGCAGCTTAGTGCCCTCCTACGAGCAGTACTTC
NA	TRBV10-3	NA	TRBJ2-7	CAISDPAGRGIEQYF	TGTGCCATCAGTGACCCCGCGGGGAGAGGTATCGAGCAGTACTTC
NA	TRBV4-3	NA	TRBJ1-2	CASSQGEPNGYTF	TGCGCCAGCAGCCAAGGCGAACCCAATGGCTACACCTTC
TRBD1	TRBV11-3	NA	TRBJ2-1	CASSPRDRGNEQFF	TGTGCCAGCAGCCCCCGGGACAGGGGGAATGAGCAGTTCTTC
NA	TRBV7-9	NA	TRBJ1-5	CASSLGLGNQPQHF	TGTGCCAGCAGCTTAGGCCTGGGCAATCAGCCCCAGCATTTT
TRBD1	TRBV13	NA	TRBJ2-7	CASSPRDRPGYEQYF	TGTGCCAGCAGCCCCCGGGACAGGCCCGGCTACGAGCAGTACTTC
TRBD2	TRBV4-3	NA	TRBJ2-2	CASSQHAGTTNTGELFF	TGCGCCAGCAGCCAACACGCCGGGACTACGAACACCGGGGAGCTGTTTTTT
TRBD1	TRBV27	once	TRBJ2-5	CASSAGTGGAGAQYF	TGTGCCAGCAGCGCCGGGACAGGGGGTGCGGGGGCCCAGTACTTC